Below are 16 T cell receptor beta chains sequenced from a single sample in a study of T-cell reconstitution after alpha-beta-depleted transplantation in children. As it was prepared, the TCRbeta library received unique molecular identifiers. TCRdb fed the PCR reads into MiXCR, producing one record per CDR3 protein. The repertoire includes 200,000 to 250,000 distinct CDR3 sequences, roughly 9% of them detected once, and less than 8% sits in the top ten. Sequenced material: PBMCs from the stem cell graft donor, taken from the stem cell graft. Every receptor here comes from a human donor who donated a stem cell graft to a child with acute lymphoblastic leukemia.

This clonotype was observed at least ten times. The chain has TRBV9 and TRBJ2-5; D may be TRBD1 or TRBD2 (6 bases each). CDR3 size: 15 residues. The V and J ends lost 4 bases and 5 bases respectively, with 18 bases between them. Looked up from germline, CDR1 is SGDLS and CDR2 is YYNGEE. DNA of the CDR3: TGTGCCAGCAGCTTTCAACAGGGAGGCGCGGAGACCCAGTACTTC. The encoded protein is CASSFQQGGAETQYF.

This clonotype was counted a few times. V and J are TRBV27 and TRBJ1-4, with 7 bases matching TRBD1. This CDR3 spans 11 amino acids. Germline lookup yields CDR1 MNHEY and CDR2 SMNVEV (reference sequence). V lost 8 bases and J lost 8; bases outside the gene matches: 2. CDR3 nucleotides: TGTGCCAGCGGGACAGTAGAAAAACTGTTTTTT. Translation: CASGTVEKLFF.

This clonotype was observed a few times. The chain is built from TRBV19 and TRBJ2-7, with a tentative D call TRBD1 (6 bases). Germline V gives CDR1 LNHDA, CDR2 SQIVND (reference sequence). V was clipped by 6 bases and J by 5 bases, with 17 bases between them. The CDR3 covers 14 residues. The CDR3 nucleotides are TGTGCCAGTAGCCGGCCCCGGGACAAGAACGAGCAGTACTTC. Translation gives CASSRPRDKNEQYF.

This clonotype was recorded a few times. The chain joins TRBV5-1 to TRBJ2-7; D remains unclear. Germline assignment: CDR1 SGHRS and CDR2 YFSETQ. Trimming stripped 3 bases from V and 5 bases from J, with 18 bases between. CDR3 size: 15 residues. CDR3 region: CASSSLGSGADEQYF. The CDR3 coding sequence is TGCGCCAGCAGCTCGCTCGGATCAGGCGCCGACGAGCAGTACTTC.

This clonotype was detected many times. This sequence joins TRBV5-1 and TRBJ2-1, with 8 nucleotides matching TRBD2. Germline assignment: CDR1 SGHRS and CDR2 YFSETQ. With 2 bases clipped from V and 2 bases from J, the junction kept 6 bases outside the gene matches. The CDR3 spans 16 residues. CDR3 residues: CASSLSGLATYNEQFF. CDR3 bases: TGCGCCAGCAGCTTAAGTGGACTAGCTACCTACAATGAGCAGTTCTTC. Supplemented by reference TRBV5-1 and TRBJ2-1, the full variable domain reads KAGVTQTPRYLIKTRGQQVTLSCSPISGHRSVSWYQQTPGQGLQFLFEYFSETQRNKGNFPGRFSGRQFSNSRSEMNVSTLELGDSALYLCASSLSGLATYNEQFFGPGTRLTVL.

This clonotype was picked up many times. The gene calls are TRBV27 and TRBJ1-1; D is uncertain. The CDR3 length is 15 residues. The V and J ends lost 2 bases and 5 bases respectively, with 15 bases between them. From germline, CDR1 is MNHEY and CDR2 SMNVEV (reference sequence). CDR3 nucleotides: TGTGCCAGCAGTTTACCATCCCCCCAGGAGACTGAAGCTTTCTTT. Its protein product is CASSLPSPQETEAFF.

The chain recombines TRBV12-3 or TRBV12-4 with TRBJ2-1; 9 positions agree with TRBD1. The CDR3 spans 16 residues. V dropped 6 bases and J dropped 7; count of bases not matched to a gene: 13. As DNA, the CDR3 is TGTGCCAGCAGCCGGGGCGGGGGACAGGGATTGAATGAGCAGTTCTTC. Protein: CASSRGGGQGLNEQFF.

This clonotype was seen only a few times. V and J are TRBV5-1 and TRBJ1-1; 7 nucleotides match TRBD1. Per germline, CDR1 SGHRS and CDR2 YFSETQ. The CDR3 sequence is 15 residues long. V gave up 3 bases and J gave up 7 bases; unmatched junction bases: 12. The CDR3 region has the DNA TGCGCCAGCAGCTCGGGGGACAGACCGGAGAGTGAAGCTTTCTTT. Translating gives CASSSGDRPESEAFF.

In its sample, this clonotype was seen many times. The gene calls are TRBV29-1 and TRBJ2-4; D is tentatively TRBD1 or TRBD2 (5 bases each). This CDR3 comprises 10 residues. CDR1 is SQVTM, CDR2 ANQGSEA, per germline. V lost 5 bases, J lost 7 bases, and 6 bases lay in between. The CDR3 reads CSVWDNIQYF. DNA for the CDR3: TGCAGCGTTTGGGACAACATTCAGTACTTC.

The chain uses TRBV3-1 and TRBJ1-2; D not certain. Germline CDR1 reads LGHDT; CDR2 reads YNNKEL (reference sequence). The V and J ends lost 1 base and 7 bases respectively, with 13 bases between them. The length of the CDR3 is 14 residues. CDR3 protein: CASSQGAGLRGYTF. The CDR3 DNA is TGTGCCAGCAGCCAAGGCGCTGGGTTGCGTGGCTACACCTTC. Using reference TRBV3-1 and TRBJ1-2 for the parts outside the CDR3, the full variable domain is DTAVSQTPKYLVTQMGNDKSIKCEQNLGHDTMYWYKQDSKKFLKIMFSYNNKELIINETVPNRFSPKSPDKAHLNLHINSLELGDSAVYFCASSQGAGLRGYTFGSGTRLTVV.

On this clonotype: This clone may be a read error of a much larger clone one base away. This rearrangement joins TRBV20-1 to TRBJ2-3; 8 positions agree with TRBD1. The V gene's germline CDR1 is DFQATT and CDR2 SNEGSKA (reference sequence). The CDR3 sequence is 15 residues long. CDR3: CSALPGTGSTYTQYF. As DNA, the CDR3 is TGCAGTGCTCTGCCCGGGACAGGTAGCACATATACGCAGTATTTT.

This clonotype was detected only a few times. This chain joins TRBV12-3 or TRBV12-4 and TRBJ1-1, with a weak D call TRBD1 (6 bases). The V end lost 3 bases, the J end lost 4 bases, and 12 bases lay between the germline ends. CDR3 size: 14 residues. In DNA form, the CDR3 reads TGTGCCAGCAGTTTTGAGGGGGGTGTCACTGAAGCTTTCTTT. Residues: CASSFEGGVTEAFF.

CDR3 protein: CASSFPPNEQYF. The CDR3 DNA reads as TGTGCCAGCAGTTTCCCCCCCAACGAGCAGTACTTC. J is TRBJ2-7 and V is TRBV12-3 or TRBV12-4, with unresolved D. This CDR3 contains 12 residues. The ends were cut back, 3 bases at V and 5 bases at J, with 8 bases in the middle.

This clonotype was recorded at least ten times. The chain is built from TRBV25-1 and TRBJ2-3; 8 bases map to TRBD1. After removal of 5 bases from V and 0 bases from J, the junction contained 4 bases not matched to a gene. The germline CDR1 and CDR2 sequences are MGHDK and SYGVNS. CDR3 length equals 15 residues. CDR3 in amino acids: CASSLQGASTDTQYF. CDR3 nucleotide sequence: TGTGCCAGCAGTCTCCAGGGGGCTAGCACAGATACGCAGTATTTT.

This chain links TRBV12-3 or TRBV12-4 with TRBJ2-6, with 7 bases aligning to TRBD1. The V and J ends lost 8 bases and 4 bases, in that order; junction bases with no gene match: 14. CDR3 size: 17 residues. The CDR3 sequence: CASREDRAPTGANVLTF. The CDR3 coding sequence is TGTGCCAGCCGAGAAGACAGGGCTCCCACCGGGGCCAACGTCCTGACTTTC.

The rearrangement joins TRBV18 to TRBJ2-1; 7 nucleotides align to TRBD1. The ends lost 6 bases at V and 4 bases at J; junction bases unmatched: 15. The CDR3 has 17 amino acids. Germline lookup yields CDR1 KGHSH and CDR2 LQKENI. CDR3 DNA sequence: TGTGCCAGCTCGTCAGGGATCAGGGGGTCGTTATACAATGAGCAGTTCTTC. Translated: CASSSGIRGSLYNEQFF.